This is a list of T cell receptor beta chains from one sample in a study of Ad26.COV2.S vaccination and SARS-CoV-2 variants. The protocol was immunoSEQ multiplex PCR, while the TCRdb copy is restricted to in-frame clones and leaves out a portion. There are 450,000 to 550,000 clones in the sample; nearly 90% occur only once, and 1.7% lies in the top ten. The input for sequencing was peripheral blood, taken in a trial of Ad26.COV2.S vaccine versus placebo. The receptors originated from a person between 18 and 65 years old who received the Ad26.COV2.S COVID-19 vaccine or a placebo. Each CDR3 is given with its conserved first and last residue. The D gene is left open where the match is weak. For some rows the clone size is stated as once, few or many, or as a class when expanded; others skip it.

J | size | D | V | DNA | CDR3
TRBJ1-1 | few | . | TRBV30 | TGTGCCTGGGTCCCCCAGAAAACTGAAGCTTTCTTT | CAWVPQKTEAFF
TRBJ1-2 | . | . | TRBV28 | TGTGCCAGCAGTTTATACGACGGTATCCCCAACTATGGCTACACCTTC | CASSLYDGIPNYGYTF
TRBJ2-1 | . | TRBD2 | TRBV14 | TGTGCCAGCAGCCTCCGTAGCGGGACCCCCTACAATGAGCAGTTCTTC | CASSLRSGTPYNEQFF
TRBJ1-4 | . | . | TRBV6-5 | TGTGCCAGCAATCGGCAGCCAAATGAAAAACTGTTTTTT | CASNRQPNEKLFF
TRBJ2-2 | . | . | TRBV6-5 | TGTGCCAGCAGTCAAAGGGGGGTCGCCGGGGAGCTGTTTTTT | CASSQRGVAGELFF
TRBJ2-2 | . | . | TRBV5-1 | TGCGCCAGCAGCTTGGGGCAGACAGGTTTTAGGACCGGGGAGCTGTTTTTT | CASSLGQTGFRTGELFF
TRBJ2-7 | . | . | TRBV7-9 | TGTGCCAGCAGCTCCCATCGGCGGGCCCAGAGCTCCTACGAGCAGTACTTC | CASSSHRRAQSSYEQYF
TRBJ1-1 | . | . | TRBV4-2 | TGTGCCAGCAGCCAAGATCCGAACACTGAAGCTTTCTTT | CASSQDPNTEAFF
TRBJ1-6 | . | . | TRBV5-1 | TGCGCCAGCAGCCCTGATGGCAGGGGAGCCCAAAGATATAATTCACCCCTCCACTTT | CASSPDGRGAQRYNSPLHF
TRBJ2-1 | . | . | TRBV14 | TGTGCCAGCAGCCAACCCGGGACCTACTCGTACAATGAGCAGTTCTTC | CASSQPGTYSYNEQFF
TRBJ2-5 | . | . | TRBV7-9 | TGTGCCAGCAGCTTAAGCGGCGTAGAGACCCAGTACTTC | CASSLSGVETQYF
TRBJ2-3 | once | . | TRBV6-1 | TGTGCCAGCAGGGCGGGAACAGATACGCAGTATTTT | CASRAGTDTQYF
TRBJ2-1 | . | . | TRBV3-1/TRBV3-2 | TGTGCCAGCAGCCCACCCGCGGGGACAACCTCCTACAATGAGCAGTTCTTC | CASSPPAGTTSYNEQFF
TRBJ1-2 | . | . | TRBV7-3 | TGTGCCAGCAGCTTAACGCCAGGAGAGGCTGGGGACTATGGCTACACCTTC | CASSLTPGEAGDYGYTF